The next 31 T cell receptor beta chains were all read from a single sample in a study of cytomegalovirus exposure and HLA in healthy donors. Researchers ran the PCR with 60 Vbeta and 13 Jbeta primers. Method: immunoSEQ multiplex PCR; TCRdb's copy keeps in-frame clones and lacks some. The table shows approximately 100,000 clones, with over 70% occurring only once. What was sequenced was PBMCs. The receptors derive from a man aged 50 to 60 in good health and CMV-seropositive.

The chain employs TRBV13 and TRBJ2-1; possibly TRBD2 for D (5 bases). The CDR3 covers 12 residues. CDR1 PRHDT and CDR2 FYEKMQ come from the germline V gene (reference sequence). The germline V and J ends were trimmed by 3 bases and 14 bases, with 14 bases remaining between them. CDR3 sequence reads: CASSFSSAQEFF. CDR3 nucleotide sequence: TGTGCCAGCAGCTTTAGTAGCGCCCAGGAGTTCTTC.

The chain is built from TRBV19 and TRBJ2-1, with 7 bases lining up with TRBD1. V gave up 7 bases and J gave up 2 bases; unmatched junction bases: 8. The germline V gene encodes CDR1 LNHDA and CDR2 SQIVND (reference sequence). The CDR3 extends over 15 amino acids. The CDR3 loop reads CASTDLTGPYNEQFF. CDR3 coding DNA: TGTGCCAGTACCGACCTGACAGGGCCCTACAATGAGCAGTTCTTC.

V usage is TRBV29-1 and J usage is TRBJ2-2; TRBD2 is a possible D gene (8 bases). The CDR3 sequence is 18 residues long. The V end was cut by 7 bases, the J end by 2 bases, with 26 bases between. CDR1 is SQVTM, CDR2 ANQGSEA, per germline. CDR3 nucleotides: TGCAGCGCTTGGACTAGCCAGGGGGGTCCGAAAAACACCGGGGAGCTGTTTTTT. This encodes CSAWTSQGGPKNTGELFF.

This clone came up once. V usage is TRBV29-1 and J usage is TRBJ1-2; D ambiguous. Germline CDR1 reads SQVTM; CDR2 reads ANQGSEA. The CDR3 covers 10 residues. V dropped 5 bases and J dropped 6 bases, with 7 bases sitting between them. The CDR3 reads CSVFQDGYTF. In DNA, the CDR3 is TGCAGCGTTTTTCAGGATGGCTACACCTTC.

This clone was seen only a few times. V and J are TRBV5-6 and TRBJ2-5; no reliable D call. This CDR3 has 13 residues. CDR1 SGHDT and CDR2 YYEEEE come from the germline V gene. Trimming took 0 bases from V and 4 from J, leaving 7 bases between them. CDR3 bases: TGTGCCAGCAGCTTGGCCGGAGTAGAGACCCAGTACTTC. This codes for CASSLAGVETQYF.

This clone showed up just once. The chain carries TRBV7-7 and TRBJ2-1, with D unclear. V was clipped by 1 base and J by 8 bases, with 9 bases between them. The CDR3 covers 13 residues. Per the germline V gene, CDR1 is SSHAT and CDR2 is FNYEAQ (reference sequence). As DNA, the CDR3 is TGTGCCAGCAGCTTAGATCCAGGCGATGAGCAGTTCTTC. Its translation is CASSLDPGDEQFF.

The chain combines TRBV18 with TRBJ2-3, with 7 bases that match TRBD2. Germline CDR1 reads KGHSH; CDR2 reads LQKENI. Trimming at V came to 1 base and at J to 2 bases, leaving 0 bases not matched to a gene. The CDR3 sequence is 14 residues long. CDR3 loop: CASSPQRDTDTQYF. In DNA form, the CDR3 reads TGTGCCAGCTCACCACAGCGGGACACAGATACGCAGTATTTT.

The V and J genes are TRBV6-4 and TRBJ1-5; TRBD1 aligns across 10 bases. The germline V gene has CDR1 MRHNA and CDR2 SNTAGT. The CDR3 consists of 16 residues. V was pared by 7 bases and J by 4 bases, with 10 bases of the junction left unmatched. The chain's CDR3 is CASKLGQGSRNQPQHF. CDR3 DNA sequence: TGTGCCAGCAAGCTGGGACAGGGGAGTAGGAATCAGCCCCAGCATTTT.

The gene calls are TRBV27 and TRBJ2-7, with D unclear. CDR3 length: 13 residues. Germline CDR1 is MNHEY and CDR2 is SMNVEV (reference sequence). Between the trimmed V and J ends, which lost 4 bases and 3 bases, there was a span of 10 bases. The CDR3 loop reads CASSSSGGYEQYF. The CDR3 nucleotides are TGTGCCAGCAGTTCATCAGGCGGCTACGAGCAGTACTTC.

The chain employs TRBV6-5 and TRBJ1-1; D ambiguous. V dropped 2 bases and J dropped 8 bases, with 12 bases sitting between them. This CDR3 comprises 13 residues. Per germline, CDR1 MNHEY and CDR2 SVGAGI. CDR3 nucleotide sequence: TGTGCCAGCAGTTACGAGGGTGAACAGGAAGCTTTCTTT. Translated, it gives CASSYEGEQEAFF.

The chain links TRBV19 to TRBJ1-1; possible D gene TRBD1, 5 bases. V lost 5 bases and J lost 6, with 10 bases in between. CDR1 LNHDA and CDR2 SQIVND come from the germline V gene (reference sequence). This CDR3 comprises 12 residues. CDR3 protein: CASSSQGSEAFF. As DNA, the CDR3 is TGTGCCAGTAGTTCTCAGGGTTCTGAAGCTTTCTTT. Using reference TRBV19 and TRBJ1-1 for the parts outside the CDR3, the full variable domain is DGGITQSPKYLFRKEGQNVTLSCEQNLNHDAMYWYRQDPGQGLRLIYYSQIVNDFQKGDIAEGYSVSREKKESFPLTVTSAQKNPTAFYLCASSSQGSEAFFGQGTRLTVV.

This chain uses TRBV5-6 with TRBJ2-2; TRBD1 might be the D (5 bases). V shed 3 bases and J shed 7 bases, with 13 bases lying between them. The CDR3 is 14 amino acids. Germline CDR1 is SGHDT and CDR2 is YYEEEE. CDR3 sequence: CASSSDLDSGELFF. CDR3 coding DNA: TGTGCCAGCAGCTCGGACCTAGACAGCGGGGAGCTGTTTTTT.

This clone was picked up a small number of times. The chain joins TRBV18 to TRBJ2-3, with 8 bases lining up with TRBD1. Losses at the gene ends were 3 bases for V and 2 bases for J; bases not matched to a gene: 4. Looked up from germline, CDR1 is KGHSH and CDR2 is LQKENI. CDR3 length: 15 amino acids. In DNA, the CDR3 is TGTGCCAGCTCACCCCAGGGGGCGGCCACAGATACGCAGTATTTT. This codes for CASSPQGAATDTQYF.

CDR3: CASSETGDPNQPQHF. Written as DNA, the CDR3 is TGTGCCAGCAGCGAGACAGGCGACCCTAATCAGCCCCAGCATTTT. The chain is built from TRBV9 and TRBJ1-5; a possible D gene is TRBD1 (6 bases). The V gene's germline CDR1 is SGDLS and CDR2 YYNGEE. This CDR3 contains 15 residues. Trimming took off 3 bases at V and 4 bases at J, with 14 bases between the two ends.

The rearrangement links TRBV9 to TRBJ1-3; no reliable D call. This CDR3 is built from 14 residues. The V end was cut by 0 bases, the J end by 1 base, with 5 bases between. The germline gives CDR1 SGDLS, CDR2 YYNGEE. The CDR3 nucleotides are TGTGCCAGCAGCGTAGGGCAGTCTGGAAACACCATATATTTT. Translation: CASSVGQSGNTIYF.

V and J are TRBV30 and TRBJ2-3; 9 bases agree with TRBD2. CDR1 GTSNPN and CDR2 SVGIG come from the germline V gene (reference sequence). After removal of 2 bases from V and 5 bases from J, the junction contained 8 bases not matched to a gene. The CDR3 spans 15 residues. CDR3 nucleotides: TGTGCCTGGAGTTCTCCTAGCGGGAAAAGAGATACGCAGTATTTT. As protein: CAWSSPSGKRDTQYF.

The chain carries TRBV27 and TRBJ1-2, with 7 bases matching TRBD1. V gave up 2 bases and J gave up 6 bases; unmatched junction bases: 3. There are 13 residues in the CDR3. In germline, CDR1 is MNHEY, CDR2 SMNVEV (reference sequence). CDR3 sequence: CASSLQGEDGYTF. The DNA for the CDR3 is TGTGCCAGCAGTTTACAGGGGGAGGATGGCTACACCTTC.

V and J are TRBV5-8 and TRBJ1-6; TRBD1 aligns across 10 bases. The CDR3 loop spans 17 amino acids. Germline V gives CDR1 SGHTS, CDR2 YDEGEE. V trimming: 2 bases; J trimming: 9 bases; junction bases outside the gene matches: 11. The DNA for the CDR3 is TGTGCCAGCAGCTTTTTGACAGGGGGCCTTGGTGGTTCACCCCTCCACTTT. Translated: CASSFLTGGLGGSPLHF.

The genes are TRBV27 and TRBJ2-3; TRBD2 agrees at 10 bases. The CDR3 totals 16 residues. V lost 7 bases and J lost 7; bases outside the gene matches: 14. Looked up from germline, CDR1 is MNHEY and CDR2 is SMNVEV (reference sequence). The CDR3 sequence: CASTSGGLAGANTQYF. In DNA, the CDR3 is TGTGCCAGCACCTCAGGGGGGCTAGCGGGAGCTAATACGCAGTATTTT.

V gene TRBV6-1 combines with J gene TRBJ2-7; 7 bases align to TRBD1. The CDR3 has 14 amino acids. V gave up 6 bases and J gave up 3 bases; unmatched junction bases: 8. The V gene's germline CDR1 is MNHNS and CDR2 SASEGT. CDR3 DNA: TGTGCCAGCAGCCCCGGGACAGCCGGCTACGAGCAGTACTTC. Protein sequence: CASSPGTAGYEQYF.

This clone was seen a single time. The chain joins TRBV5-1 to TRBJ2-7; 8 bases are a match to TRBD2. V was pared by 7 bases and J by 5 bases, with 8 bases of the junction left unmatched. Germline CDR1 reads SGHRS; CDR2 reads YFSETQ. The CDR3 runs 13 residues. The CDR3 DNA sequence: TGCGCCAGCTCCGATCTGCGGGGGGACGAGCAGTACTTC. Amino acids: CASSDLRGDEQYF. Drawing the rest from reference TRBV5-1 and TRBJ2-7, the complete variable domain is KAGVTQTPRYLIKTRGQQVTLSCSPISGHRSVSWYQQTPGQGLQFLFEYFSETQRNKGNFPGRFSGRQFSNSRSEMNVSTLELGDSALYLCASSDLRGDEQYFGPGTRLTVT.

V gene TRBV6-1 combines with J gene TRBJ1-1; D remains unclear. Germline CDR1 reads MNHNS; CDR2 reads SASEGT. This CDR3 contains 14 residues. V lost 4 bases and J 5 bases, leaving 14 bases between the germline ends. The DNA of the CDR3 is TGTGCCAGCAGTGTACGACATGTTGGAACTGAAGCTTTCTTT. This codes for CASSVRHVGTEAFF.

CDR3 nucleotides: TGTGCCTGGAGTGTAGTGTCGCGATCGCAGTACTTC. Encoded protein: CAWSVVSRSQYF. The chain joins TRBV30 to TRBJ2-7; unclear D gene. This CDR3 has 12 amino acids. V dropped 0 bases and J dropped 9 bases, with 12 bases sitting between them. Germline lookup yields CDR1 GTSNPN and CDR2 SVGIG (reference sequence).

V gene TRBV7-9 combines with J gene TRBJ1-3, with 7 nucleotides matching TRBD1. The CDR3 sequence is 16 residues long. Germline V gene lookup returns CDR1 SEHNR and CDR2 FQNEAQ (reference sequence). V trimming: 5 bases; J trimming: 0 bases; junction bases outside the gene matches: 7. The CDR3 spells CASSTKTGISGNTIYF. The DNA of the CDR3 is TGTGCCAGCAGCACGAAGACAGGGATCTCTGGAAACACCATATATTTT.

V gene TRBV5-5 combines with J gene TRBJ1-1, with a weak D call TRBD1 (5 bases). V was cut by 4 bases and J by 0 bases, with 7 bases left in between. The germline V gene has CDR1 SGHKS and CDR2 YYEKEE (reference sequence). The CDR3 sequence is 13 residues long. CDR3 nucleotides: TGTGCCAGCAGCGCGGACATGAACACTGAAGCTTTCTTT. Protein product: CASSADMNTEAFF. The full variable domain, in which reference TRBV5-5 and TRBJ1-1 provide the parts outside the CDR3, is DAGVTQSPTHLIKTRGQQVTLRCSPISGHKSVSWYQQVLGQGPQFIFQYYEKEERGRGNFPDRFSARQFPNYSSELNVNALLLGDSALYLCASSADMNTEAFFGQGTRLTVV.

This CDR3 is CASTRGLAESSYNEQFF. In DNA form, the CDR3 reads TGTGCCAGTACAAGAGGGCTAGCGGAGAGCTCCTACAATGAGCAGTTCTTC. The chain has TRBV19 and TRBJ2-1; 7 positions match TRBD2. The CDR3 consists of 17 residues. Germline V CDR1 and CDR2: LNHDA, SQIVND (reference sequence). V dropped 7 bases and J dropped 0; count of bases not matched to a gene: 12.

This chain joins TRBV7-2 and TRBJ1-2; D remains unclear. The CDR3 spans 14 residues. V was trimmed by 1 base and J by 4 bases, leaving 10 bases between them. Germline-derived CDR1 and CDR2 are SGHTA and FQGNSA. CDR3 nucleotides: TGTGCCAGCAGCTTAGGGCAGGCCGTCTATGGCTACACCTTC. Protein product: CASSLGQAVYGYTF.

The chain couples TRBV11-2 to TRBJ1-5; 8 nucleotides line up with TRBD1. Losses at the gene ends were 4 bases for V and 7 bases for J; bases not matched to a gene: 6. In germline, CDR1 is SGHAT, CDR2 FQNNGV. This CDR3 comprises 14 residues. The CDR3 sequence is CASSSQGVGQPQHF. CDR3 DNA: TGTGCCAGCAGCTCACAGGGGGTGGGGCAGCCCCAGCATTTT.

The chain recombines TRBV18 with TRBJ2-7, with D unclear. Germline V gene data show CDR1 as KGHSH and CDR2 as LQKENI. The CDR3 runs to 13 residues. Trimming left V 1 base short and J 5 bases short, with 9 bases between. As DNA, the CDR3 is TGTGCCAGCTCACCACTAGAGCGCCACGAGCAGTACTTC. As protein: CASSPLERHEQYF.

CDR3 in DNA: TGTGCCACCCGGGTGGGAGGGTCAGAGACCCAGTACTTC. Protein: CATRVGGSETQYF. The chain uses TRBV25-1 and TRBJ2-5; 7 bases align to TRBD2. The V segment lost 10 bases and the J segment 4 bases; nucleotides outside the gene matches: 9. Germline values: CDR1 MGHDK, CDR2 SYGVNS. The length of the CDR3 is 13 residues.

Worth noting for this clone: At one end the junction does not follow the germline gene, possibly because of a read error. The chain joins TRBV2 to TRBJ2-7; tentative D call: TRBD2 (5 bases). From germline, CDR1 is SNHLY and CDR2 FYNNEI. The CDR3 length is 14 residues. The CDR3 DNA sequence: TGTGCCAGCAGCGAAGGGCTAGCAGTCCTCGTGCAGTACTTC. Its protein product is CASSEGLAVLVQYF.